The clone carrying this T cell receptor (beta chain) was detected a few times. These data come from a study of blood T cell repertoires in COVID-19. For the study at large: The samples span acute and convalescent COVID-19 from the United States, Italy and Spain. From T cells, B-cell-depleted T cells, or PBMCs came the material, which was cDNA or gDNA.

Authors' methods: Reference gene primer amplification yielded estimated nucleated cell counts. Here immunoSEQ multiplex PCR was the method, and the copy in TCRdb shows in-frame clones only, minus some. The V and J calls and clone size come from that table; D and trimming were worked out from the DNA. The data contain approximately 220,000 clones, approximately 81% of them singletons. The CDR3 is 13 amino acids. Germline V CDR1 and CDR2: LGHNT, FRNRAP. V shed 2 bases and J shed 1 base, with 5 bases lying between them. This clonotype originated in a woman aged 60-70 years who had recovered from COVID-19. The chain carries TRBV12-5 and TRBJ1-1; D gene ambiguous. Sequenced: peripheral blood. The chain's CDR3 is CASGLPQNTEAFF. The CDR3 DNA sequence: TGTGCTAGTGGTTTGCCACAGAACACTGAAGCTTTCTTT.